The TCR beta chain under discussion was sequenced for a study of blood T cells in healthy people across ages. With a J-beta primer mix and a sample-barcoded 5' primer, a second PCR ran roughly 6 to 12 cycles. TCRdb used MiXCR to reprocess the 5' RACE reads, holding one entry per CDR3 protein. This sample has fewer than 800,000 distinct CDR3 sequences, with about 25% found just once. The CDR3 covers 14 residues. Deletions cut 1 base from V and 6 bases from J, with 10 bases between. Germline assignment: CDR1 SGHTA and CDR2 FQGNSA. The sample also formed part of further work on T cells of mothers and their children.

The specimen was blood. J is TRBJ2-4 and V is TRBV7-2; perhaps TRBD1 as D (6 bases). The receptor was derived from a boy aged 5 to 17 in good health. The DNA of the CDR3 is TGTGCCAGCAGCTTAGAACAGGGTTTAAACATTCAGTACTTC. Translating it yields CASSLEQGLNIQYF.